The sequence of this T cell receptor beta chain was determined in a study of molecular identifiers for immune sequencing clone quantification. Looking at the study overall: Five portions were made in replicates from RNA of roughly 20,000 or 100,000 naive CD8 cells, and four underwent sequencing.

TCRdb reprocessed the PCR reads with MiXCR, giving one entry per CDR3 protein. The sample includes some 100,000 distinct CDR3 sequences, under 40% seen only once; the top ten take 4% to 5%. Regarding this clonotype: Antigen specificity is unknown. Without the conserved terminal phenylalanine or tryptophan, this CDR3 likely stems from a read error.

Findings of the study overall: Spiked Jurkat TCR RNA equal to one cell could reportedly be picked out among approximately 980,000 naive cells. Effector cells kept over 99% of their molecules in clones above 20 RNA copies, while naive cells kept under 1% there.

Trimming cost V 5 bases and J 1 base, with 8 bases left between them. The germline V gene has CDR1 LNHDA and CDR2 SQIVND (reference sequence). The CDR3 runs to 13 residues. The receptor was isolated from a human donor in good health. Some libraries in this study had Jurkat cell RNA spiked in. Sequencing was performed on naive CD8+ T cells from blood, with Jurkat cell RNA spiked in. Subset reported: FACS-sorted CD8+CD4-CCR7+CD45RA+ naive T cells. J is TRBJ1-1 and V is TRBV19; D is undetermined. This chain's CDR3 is CASSLAPNTEAFY. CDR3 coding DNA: TGTGCCAGTAGTTTAGCACCGAACACTGAAGCTTTCTAT.